Listed below are T cell receptor beta chains from one sample, sequenced in a study of cytomegalovirus exposure and HLA in healthy donors. Clones were sequenced by immunoSEQ multiplex PCR, and TCRdb holds only the in-frame ones, with some missing. The sample lists over 150,000 clones, approximately 74% occurring once. Sequencing used PBMCs. Source of these receptors: a man younger than 35 in good health and CMV-seronegative. CDR3s include the opening cysteine and the closing phenylalanine or tryptophan. A D gene is named only where the DNA matches it firmly. The listing skips clone size in some rows; elsewhere it reads once, few, many or a size class.

clone_size j_call d_call v_call cdr3_nt cdr3_aa
- TRBJ2-5 TRBD1 TRBV6-1 TGTGCCAGCAGTGACCCCCGGACAGGGTTACAAGAGACCCAGTACTTC CASSDPRTGLQETQYF
- TRBJ2-3 TRBD2 TRBV4-2 TGTGCCAGCAGCCAATTATCTAGCGGGGCTGATACGCAGTATTTT CASSQLSSGADTQYF
- TRBJ1-3 TRBD1 TRBV5-5 TGTGCCAGCAGCACCACAGGGGTGGGAAACACCATATATTTT CASSTTGVGNTIYF
- TRBJ1-2 TRBD1 TRBV5-4 TGTGCCAGCAGCTTGGGTGGACAGGGTGGAGGCTACACCTTC CASSLGGQGGGYTF
few TRBJ2-2 TRBD1 TRBV5-1 TGCGCCAGCAGCTTGAATTACAGGGGGGTCGGAGCCACCGGGGAGCTGTTTTTT CASSLNYRGVGATGELFF
- TRBJ1-2 - TRBV7-8 TGTGCCAGCGATAATGGCCGAGGACAGCGACACTATGGCTACACCTTC CASDNGRGQRHYGYTF
once TRBJ1-1 - TRBV11-2 TGTGCCAGCAGCGACCTCTTTGGAGGCGACACTGAAGCTTTCTTT CASSDLFGGDTEAFF
few TRBJ1-6 TRBD1 TRBV6-1 TGTGCCAGCAGTGTACAGGGGTCGGAATCACCCCTCCACTTT CASSVQGSESPLHF
- TRBJ2-3 - TRBV5-4 TGTGCCAGCAGCTTGGTGGGGGGGGCCGGGGCAGATACGCAGTATTTT CASSLVGGAGADTQYF
- TRBJ2-7 - TRBV10-3 TGTGCCATCAGTCGGGACTCAACCTACGAGCAGTACTTC CAISRDSTYEQYF
- TRBJ2-1 TRBD2 TRBV5-6 TGTGCCAGCAGCTTGTCTAGCGGAAACTACAATGAGCAGTTCTTC CASSLSSGNYNEQFF
- TRBJ2-6 TRBD1 TRBV7-6 TGTGCCAGCAGCTCTGACAGGGCAAGTGGGGCCAACGGCCTGACTTTC CASSSDRASGANGLTF
- TRBJ2-1 TRBD1 TRBV19 TGTGCCAGTAGCTACCCGACCCAGGGGGGGGGACAGGGGGCGAATGAGCAGTTCTTC CASSYPTQGGGQGANEQFF
few TRBJ1-6 - TRBV6-5 TGTGCCAGCAGCTCCGACAGAAGTTATAATTCACCCCTCCACTTT CASSSDRSYNSPLHF
few TRBJ2-5 TRBD2 TRBV5-1 TGCGCCAGCAGCTTGTCAGCGGGGGGGCAAGAGACCCAGTACTTC CASSLSAGGQETQYF
- TRBJ1-5 TRBD1 TRBV5-1 TGCGCCAGCAGCTTGGGGACAGGGAGCCAGCCCCAGCATTTT CASSLGTGSQPQHF
few TRBJ2-5 TRBD2 TRBV4-1 TGCGCCAGCAGCCTAAGGGAGGGACCCCAAGAGACCCAGTACTTC CASSLREGPQETQYF
- TRBJ2-7 - TRBV6-6 TGTGCGACCCAGTGGCAGCGTACCTACGAGCAGTACTTC CATQWQRTYEQYF
- TRBJ2-1 TRBD1 TRBV29-1 TGCAGCGTTATGGGACAGGGATGGTACAATGAGCAGTTCTTC CSVMGQGWYNEQFF
few TRBJ1-1 TRBD1 TRBV7-9 TGTGCCAGCAGCTTAGGGACAGGGGCTGAAGCTTTCTTT CASSLGTGAEAFF
once TRBJ2-2 - TRBV28 TGTGCCAGCAGTCCTACCCTAGGAACCGGGGAGCTGTTTTTT CASSPTLGTGELFF
- TRBJ1-4 TRBD1 TRBV5-1 TGCGCCAGCAGGCCCCAGGGGGGCAATGAAAAACTGTTTTTT CASRPQGGNEKLFF
- TRBJ1-1 TRBD1 TRBV7-9 TGTTCCAGCAGCTTCCCGATTGGGACAGGGGGCGAAGCTTTCTTT CSSSFPIGTGGEAFF
few TRBJ2-7 - TRBV6-5 TGTGCCAGCAGTTACTCGTTAGGGGGCTCCTACGAGCAGTACTTC CASSYSLGGSYEQYF
- TRBJ2-1 - TRBV5-5 TGTGCCAGCAGCTTTAGGATGGGGCCCTACAATGAGCAGTTCTTC CASSFRMGPYNEQFF
- TRBJ2-4 - TRBV6-1 TGTGCCAGCAGTGAACAGGCCAAAAACATTCAGTACTTC CASSEQAKNIQYF
- TRBJ2-1 - TRBV27 TGTGCCAGCAGCCCGGGACTGAACTACAATGAGCAGTTCTTC CASSPGLNYNEQFF
- TRBJ1-5 - TRBV10-3 TGTGCCATCAGATCAGGGTTGTTTCAGCCCCAGCATTTT CAIRSGLFQPQHF
- TRBJ1-1 - TRBV30 TGTGCCTGGAGTGGCAGGGCGAACACTGAAGCTTTCTTT CAWSGRANTEAFF
- TRBJ1-5 TRBD1 TRBV11-2 TGTGCCAGCAGCTTGGAGGGACAGAATGTAATTTATAGCAATCAGCCCCAGCATTTT CASSLEGQNVIYSNQPQHF
- TRBJ2-2 TRBD1 TRBV27 TGTGCCAGCAGTCTATGGACAGGGCGCTCCGGGGAGCTGTTTTTT CASSLWTGRSGELFF
- TRBJ2-7 TRBD1 TRBV7-9 TGTGCCAGCAGCTTTACAGGGGGTGACGAGCAGTACTTC CASSFTGGDEQYF